The 31 T cell receptor beta chains reported below all come from one sample, sequenced in a study of blood T cell repertoires in COVID-19. This table comes from immunoSEQ multiplex PCR, and its TCRdb copy is limited to in-frame clones, with some not included. The sample yields roughly 100,000 clones, around nine tenths seen once. Sequencing was carried out using peripheral blood. The origin of the receptors is a woman over 75 in a cohort sampled during active COVID-19.

The gene calls are TRBV6-6 and TRBJ2-7; 9 nucleotides line up with TRBD2. This CDR3 has 16 residues. The V and J ends lost 4 bases and 3 bases, in that order; junction bases with no gene match: 10. The germline V gene encodes CDR1 MNHNY and CDR2 SVGAGI (reference sequence). The CDR3 nucleotides are TGTGCCAGCAGTTCTGCATGGACTAGCGAGGTCTACGAGCAGTACTTC. It yields the protein CASSSAWTSEVYEQYF.

The gene calls are TRBV6-2 or TRBV6-3 and TRBJ1-2; 7 bases align to TRBD1. Looked up from germline, CDR1 is MNHEY and CDR2 is SVGEGT. The CDR3 is 15 amino acids. With V trimmed by 4 bases and J by 5 bases, 10 bases remained unmatched. CDR3 in amino acids: CASSWKTGVTYGYTF. In nucleotides, the CDR3 is TGTGCCAGCAGTTGGAAAACAGGGGTGACTTATGGCTACACCTTC.

This clone showed up just once. J is TRBJ2-3 and V is TRBV19; the match to TRBD2 covers 10 bases. Germline loops: CDR1 LNHDA, CDR2 SQIVND (reference sequence). V lost 2 bases and J lost 2; bases outside the gene matches: 4. The CDR3 sequence is 16 residues long. The CDR3 reads CASSISAGGITDTQYF. CDR3 in DNA: TGTGCCAGTAGTATATCAGCGGGGGGGATCACAGATACGCAGTATTTT.

Written as DNA, the CDR3 is TGTGCCAGCAGCTACGGGACAGTCAACACCGGGGAGCTGTTTTTT. Its translation: CASSYGTVNTGELFF. V gene TRBV27 combines with J gene TRBJ2-2, with TRBD1 matching over 7 bases. The CDR3 has 15 residues. Germline-derived CDR1 and CDR2 are MNHEY and SMNVEV (reference sequence). Losses at the gene ends were 6 bases for V and 2 bases for J; bases not matched to a gene: 6.

The chain links TRBV5-4 to TRBJ2-5; D unclear. V was cut by 2 bases and J by 0 bases, with 5 bases left in between. Germline V gene lookup returns CDR1 SGHNT and CDR2 YYREEE (reference sequence). The CDR3 sequence is 13 residues long. This CDR3 is CASSFDYQETQYF. As DNA, the CDR3 is TGTGCCAGCAGCTTTGACTACCAAGAGACCCAGTACTTC.

This chain joins TRBV11-2 and TRBJ1-6, with 11 bases that match TRBD1. V shed 1 base and J 10 bases; nucleotides not matched to a gene: 3. Germline CDR1 SGHAT, CDR2 FQNNGV. The CDR3 contains 15 residues. CDR3 region: CASSLVGTGGSPLHF. CDR3 DNA: TGTGCCAGCAGCTTAGTGGGGACAGGGGGATCACCCCTCCACTTT. The variable domain in full, with the rest retrieved from reference TRBV11-2 and TRBJ1-6, is EAGVAQSPRYKIIEKRQSVAFWCNPISGHATLYWYQQILGQGPKLLIQFQNNGVVDDSQLPKDRFSAERLKGVDSTLKIQPAKLEDSAVYLCASSLVGTGGSPLHFGNGTRLTVT.

This clone was detected only once. The chain carries TRBV5-6 and TRBJ2-3; TRBD2 aligns across 8 bases. The V segment lost 9 bases and the J segment 2 bases; nucleotides outside the gene matches: 11. The germline V gene has CDR1 SGHDT and CDR2 YYEEEE. This CDR3 spans 15 amino acids. The CDR3 DNA reads TGTGCCAACACCCCCCCGGGGGGGGTCACAGATACGCAGTATTTT. This codes for CANTPPGGVTDTQYF.

The V gene is TRBV6-1, the J gene TRBJ1-1; D gene ambiguous. This CDR3 has 14 residues. V was clipped by 1 base and J by 5 bases, with 11 bases between them. The germline gives CDR1 MNHNS, CDR2 SASEGT. DNA of the CDR3: TGTGCCAGCAGTGAAGGGCCCCAGAGGACTGAAGCTTTCTTT. Its protein is CASSEGPQRTEAFF.

The chain couples TRBV5-1 to TRBJ2-7, with 8 bases that match TRBD1. The V gene end was trimmed by 7 bases and the J gene end by 2 bases; junction bases not matched to a gene: 8. The germline V gene has CDR1 SGHRS and CDR2 YFSETQ. The CDR3 extends over 14 amino acids. The CDR3 nucleotides read TGCGCCAGCCGGTTACCAGGGGGCCCCTACGAGCAGTACTTC. Protein sequence: CASRLPGGPYEQYF. Full variable domain (outside the CDR3, taken from reference TRBV5-1 and TRBJ2-7): KAGVTQTPRYLIKTRGQQVTLSCSPISGHRSVSWYQQTPGQGLQFLFEYFSETQRNKGNFPGRFSGRQFSNSRSEMNVSTLELGDSALYLCASRLPGGPYEQYFGPGTRLTVT.

The chain couples TRBV5-4 to TRBJ2-1; 11 bases fit TRBD2. After removal of 4 bases from V and 5 bases from J, the junction contained 8 bases not matched to a gene. The CDR3 sequence is 16 residues long. From germline, CDR1 is SGHNT and CDR2 YYREEE (reference sequence). The CDR3 here is CASSDGGLAGNNEQFF. The CDR3 DNA is TGTGCCAGCAGCGACGGAGGACTAGCGGGTAACAATGAGCAGTTCTTC. The full variable domain, with the rest looked up from reference TRBV5-4 and TRBJ2-1, is ETGVTQSPTHLIKTRGQQVTLRCSSQSGHNTVSWYQQALGQGPQFIFQYYREEENGRGNFPPRFSGLQFPNYSSELNVNALELDDSALYLCASSDGGLAGNNEQFFGPGTRLTVL.

The chain carries TRBV5-1 and TRBJ2-1; D not resolved. The CDR3 consists of 13 residues. CDR1 and CDR2 (germline): SGHRS, YFSETQ. V was cut by 6 bases and J by 8 bases, with 15 bases left in between. The CDR3 DNA sequence: TGCGCCAGCACCCGAGTCCCCGCCCATGAGCAGTTCTTC. This gives the protein CASTRVPAHEQFF.

This clone was found once. The V call is TRBV10-3, the J call TRBJ2-3; 7 bases are a match to TRBD1. CDR1 is ENHRY and CDR2 is SYGVKD in the germline V gene. This CDR3 is built from 15 residues. With V trimmed by 6 bases and J by 2 bases, 8 bases remained unmatched. CDR3 region: CAISTGTASTDTQYF. The CDR3 coding sequence is TGTGCCATCAGCACCGGGACAGCATCCACAGATACGCAGTATTTT.

The chain couples TRBV27 to TRBJ2-7; 7 bases match TRBD1. The trim removed 8 bases at V and 6 bases at J, leaving 7 bases unmatched. The CDR3 is made up of 12 amino acids. Germline values: CDR1 MNHEY, CDR2 SMNVEV (reference sequence). CDR3 coding DNA: TGTGCCAGCGGAAGGGACAGAGGCGAGCAGTACTTC. Translation: CASGRDRGEQYF.

This clone came up a few times. V is TRBV5-8 and J is TRBJ1-1; D unclear. CDR3 size: 14 residues. The germline V gene has CDR1 SGHTS and CDR2 YDEGEE. V dropped 7 bases and J dropped 5 bases, with 18 bases sitting between them. CDR3 coding DNA: TGTGCCAGCTCCGAGGCGGGGTATAGGACTGAAGCTTTCTTT. Encoded protein: CASSEAGYRTEAFF. The full variable domain, its missing parts supplied by reference TRBV5-8 and TRBJ1-1, is EAGVTQSPTHLIKTRGQQATLRCSPISGHTSVYWYQQALGLGLQFLLWYDEGEERNRGNFPPRFSGRQFPNYSSELNVNALELEDSALYLCASSEAGYRTEAFFGQGTRLTVV.

The chain has TRBV27 and TRBJ2-7; the match to TRBD1 covers 8 bases. Germline CDR1 and CDR2: MNHEY and SMNVEV (reference sequence). Germline trimming cut 5 bases from V and 4 bases from J; bases unmatched to any gene: 10. The CDR3 has 15 residues. CDR3 in amino acids: CASSPRQGNSYEQYF. The CDR3 coding sequence is TGTGCCAGCAGTCCCAGACAGGGGAACTCTTACGAGCAGTACTTC.

This chain joins TRBV24-1 and TRBJ2-1, with 9 nucleotides matching TRBD2. V trimming: 5 bases; J trimming: 0 bases; junction bases outside the gene matches: 4. The V gene's germline CDR1 is KGHDR and CDR2 SFDVKD. The CDR3 sequence is 16 residues long. The CDR3 DNA reads as TGTGCCACCAGTGGCTCTAGCGGGGACTCCTACAATGAGCAGTTCTTC. Protein: CATSGSSGDSYNEQFF.

This clone has only one observation. The J gene is TRBJ2-7, the V gene TRBV5-5, with D maybe TRBD2 (5 bases). The CDR3 has 14 residues. V was shortened by 0 bases and J by 3 bases, with 10 bases between the two germline ends. The germline gives CDR1 SGHKS, CDR2 YYEKEE (reference sequence). The CDR3 sequence is CASSLGLAVYEQYF. The CDR3 DNA reads TGTGCCAGCAGCTTGGGGCTAGCTGTCTACGAGCAGTACTTC. Together with reference TRBV5-5 and TRBJ2-7, the CDR3 gives the full variable domain: DAGVTQSPTHLIKTRGQQVTLRCSPISGHKSVSWYQQVLGQGPQFIFQYYEKEERGRGNFPDRFSARQFPNYSSELNVNALLLGDSALYLCASSLGLAVYEQYFGPGTRLTVT.

This chain links TRBV19 with TRBJ1-2; 8 bases fit TRBD1. This CDR3 contains 15 residues. The V gene end was trimmed by 5 bases and the J gene end by 5 bases; junction bases not matched to a gene: 10. Germline-derived CDR1 and CDR2 are LNHDA and SQIVND (reference sequence). The chain's CDR3 is CASSVPRDRPYGYTF. The CDR3, as DNA: TGTGCCAGTAGTGTCCCTCGGGACAGGCCTTATGGCTACACCTTC. The full variable domain, its missing parts supplied by reference TRBV19 and TRBJ1-2, is DGGITQSPKYLFRKEGQNVTLSCEQNLNHDAMYWYRQDPGQGLRLIYYSQIVNDFQKGDIAEGYSVSREKKESFPLTVTSAQKNPTAFYLCASSVPRDRPYGYTFGSGTRLTVV.

The chain joins TRBV7-3 to TRBJ2-2, with D tentatively TRBD1 (7 bases). V was cut by 5 bases and J by 7 bases, with 11 bases left in between. CDR1 is SGHTA, CDR2 FQGTGA, per germline. There are 13 residues in the CDR3. The CDR3 region has the DNA TGTGCCAGCAGCCCGCAGGGGGGCGGGGAGCTGTTTTTT. Translating gives CASSPQGGGELFF.

The rearrangement links TRBV29-1 to TRBJ2-5, with TRBD1 matching 8 bases. The ends lost 1 base at V and 5 bases at J; junction bases unmatched: 9. This CDR3 is 15 amino acids long. Germline V gene sequence: CDR1 SQVTM, CDR2 ANQGSEA. This chain's CDR3 is CSVEVAQGAGETQYF. Here the CDR3 DNA reads TGCAGCGTTGAAGTCGCCCAGGGGGCCGGGGAGACCCAGTACTTC.

V gene TRBV5-5 combines with J gene TRBJ2-7; TRBD2 agrees at 8 bases. The CDR3 covers 13 residues. V was clipped by 4 bases and J by 3 bases; unmatched bases: 3. Per germline, CDR1 SGHKS and CDR2 YYEKEE (reference sequence). The CDR3 sequence: CASSPGGDYEQYF. CDR3 DNA: TGTGCCAGCAGCCCGGGGGGGGACTACGAGCAGTACTTC. The whole variable domain, filled in from reference TRBV5-5 and TRBJ2-7, reads DAGVTQSPTHLIKTRGQQVTLRCSPISGHKSVSWYQQVLGQGPQFIFQYYEKEERGRGNFPDRFSARQFPNYSSELNVNALLLGDSALYLCASSPGGDYEQYFGPGTRLTVT.

The rearrangement uses TRBV5-1 and TRBJ2-5, with 13 bases that match TRBD2. The V segment lost 4 bases and the J segment 4 bases; nucleotides outside the gene matches: 7. This CDR3 has 16 residues. CDR1 and CDR2 (germline): SGHRS, YFSETQ. The CDR3 coding sequence is TGCGCCAGCAGCCCCGGGACTAGCGGGGTATCAGAGACCCAGTACTTC. Translation gives CASSPGTSGVSETQYF. The variable domain in full, with the rest retrieved from reference TRBV5-1 and TRBJ2-5, is KAGVTQTPRYLIKTRGQQVTLSCSPISGHRSVSWYQQTPGQGLQFLFEYFSETQRNKGNFPGRFSGRQFSNSRSEMNVSTLELGDSALYLCASSPGTSGVSETQYFGPGTRLLVL.

V gene TRBV5-4 combines with J gene TRBJ2-1; D may be TRBD2 (6 bases). The CDR3 runs to 12 residues. In germline, CDR1 is SGHNT, CDR2 YYREEE (reference sequence). The germline V and J ends were trimmed by 4 bases and 9 bases, with 11 bases remaining between them. Here the CDR3 reads CASSELASEQFF. The CDR3 bases are TGTGCCAGCAGCGAACTAGCAAGTGAGCAGTTCTTC.

This chain links TRBV28 with TRBJ2-7; TRBD2 matches at 12 bases. The CDR3 has 14 amino acids. Germline CDR1 is MDHEN and CDR2 is SYDVKM. J gave up 10 bases and V 7 bases, and 11 bases lay outside the gene matches. CDR3 in amino acids: CASITFGLAGQQYF. The CDR3 coding sequence is TGTGCCAGCATCACCTTTGGACTAGCGGGACAACAGTACTTC.

The J gene is TRBJ2-3, the V gene TRBV5-1, with 8 bases that match TRBD2. This CDR3 spans 15 amino acids. Germline V gives CDR1 SGHRS, CDR2 YFSETQ. The ends lost 2 bases at V and 0 bases at J; junction bases unmatched: 2. In DNA, the CDR3 is TGCGCCAGCAGCTTACTAGCGGCTAGCACAGATACGCAGTATTTT. It encodes CASSLLAASTDTQYF. The full variable domain, rest sourced from reference TRBV5-1 and TRBJ2-3, is KAGVTQTPRYLIKTRGQQVTLSCSPISGHRSVSWYQQTPGQGLQFLFEYFSETQRNKGNFPGRFSGRQFSNSRSEMNVSTLELGDSALYLCASSLLAASTDTQYFGPGTRLTVL.

The sample holds a few counts of this clone. The chain carries TRBV7-3 and TRBJ1-6; 7 bases agree with TRBD1. Germline V lookup: CDR1 SGHTA, CDR2 FQGTGA. This CDR3 spans 13 amino acids. After removal of 5 bases from V and 10 bases from J, the junction contained 5 bases not matched to a gene. CDR3 loop: CASSEGTASPLHF. Here the CDR3 DNA reads TGTGCCAGCAGCGAAGGGACAGCATCACCCCTCCACTTT. The full variable domain, its missing parts supplied by reference TRBV7-3 and TRBJ1-6, is GAGVSQTPSNKVTEKGKYVELRCDPISGHTALYWYRQSLGQGPEFLIYFQGTGAADDSGLPNDRFFAVRPEGSVSTLKIQRTERGDSAVYLCASSEGTASPLHFGNGTRLTVT.

This clone was detected a few times. The V gene is TRBV4-1, the J gene TRBJ2-7; perhaps TRBD2 as D (7 bases). Per the germline V gene, CDR1 is MGHRA and CDR2 is YSYEKL. V dropped 0 bases and J dropped 5 bases, with 23 bases sitting between them. This CDR3 has 18 amino acids. The CDR3 protein is CASSQDAGGRIGGDEQYF. The CDR3, as DNA: TGCGCCAGCAGCCAAGATGCCGGGGGGCGGATAGGGGGAGACGAGCAGTACTTC.

The chain carries TRBV25-1 and TRBJ2-1; 8 nucleotides align to TRBD2. The trim removed 2 bases at V and 3 bases at J, leaving 0 bases unmatched. Germline CDR1 MGHDK, CDR2 SYGVNS. The CDR3 extends over 14 amino acids. CDR3 region: CASSEAGGYNEQFF. As DNA, the CDR3 is TGTGCCAGCAGTGAAGCGGGGGGCTACAATGAGCAGTTCTTC. Filled out from reference TRBV25-1 and TRBJ2-1, the complete variable domain reads EADIYQTPRYLVIGTGKKITLECSQTMGHDKMYWYQQDPGMELHLIHYSYGVNSTEKGDLSSESTVSRIRTEHFPLTLESARPSHTSQYLCASSEAGGYNEQFFGPGTRLTVL.

This chain uses TRBV6-5 with TRBJ2-1; perhaps TRBD1 as D (6 bases). This CDR3 has 13 residues. Trimming shortened V by 6 bases and J by 5 bases, and 11 bases separated the two germline ends. Per the germline V gene, CDR1 is MNHEY and CDR2 is SVGAGI. The CDR3, as DNA: TGTGCCAGCAGCGCCGACAGGAACAATGAGCAGTTCTTC. Translation gives CASSADRNNEQFF.

This chain joins TRBV24-1 and TRBJ1-1; 10 bases are a match to TRBD1. The CDR3 runs to 15 residues. Germline V gene lookup returns CDR1 KGHDR and CDR2 SFDVKD. The V segment lost 4 bases and the J segment 2 bases; nucleotides outside the gene matches: 3. CDR3 loop: CATSETTGGNTEAFF. Here the CDR3 DNA reads TGTGCCACCAGTGAAACGACAGGGGGCAACACTGAAGCTTTCTTT.

The chain recombines TRBV5-4 with TRBJ1-4; D not certain. The germline CDR1 and CDR2 sequences are SGHNT and YYREEE (reference sequence). The ends were cut back, 3 bases at V and 0 bases at J, with 18 bases in the middle. The CDR3 spans 18 residues. DNA of the CDR3: TGTGCCAGCAGCTCAAAACGGGGAAATCAGGCAACTAATGAAAAACTGTTTTTT. It translates to CASSSKRGNQATNEKLFF.